Listed below are T cell receptor beta chains from one sample, sequenced in a study of shared clonotypes between healthy human individuals. Measured with immunoSEQ multiplex PCR; TCRdb has only the in-frame clones, and not every one. The sample has some 510,000 clones; about four fifths are singletons. The material sequenced was PBMCs. The receptors derive from a woman aged 35 to 49 in good health. Some clones in this sample may be carry-over from other donors' samples. The CDR3 runs from the conserved cysteine through the conserved F or W. The D gene is left open where the match is weak. Clone size is not always given. Where it is, it says once, few, many or a class for expanded clones.

cdr3_length: 12
j_call: TRBJ1-5
d_call: -
clone_size: -
v_call: TRBV19
cdr3_aa: CASSNRDQPQHF
cdr3_nt: TGTGCCAGTAGTAACCGTGATCAGCCCCAGCATTTT

cdr3_length: 15
j_call: TRBJ1-4
d_call: -
clone_size: -
v_call: TRBV28
cdr3_aa: CASRPGAVTNEKLFF
cdr3_nt: TGTGCCAGCAGGCCTGGGGCAGTGACCAATGAAAAACTGTTTTTT

cdr3_length: 14
j_call: TRBJ2-7
d_call: -
clone_size: -
v_call: TRBV14
cdr3_aa: CASSGLGLVYEQYF
cdr3_nt: TGTGCCAGCAGCGGCCTGGGACTTGTCTACGAGCAGTACTTC

cdr3_length: 15
j_call: TRBJ2-2
d_call: -
clone_size: -
v_call: TRBV9
cdr3_aa: CASSPSRLDTGELFF
cdr3_nt: TGTGCCAGCAGCCCTTCTAGACTGGACACCGGGGAGCTGTTTTTT

cdr3_length: 15
j_call: TRBJ2-1
d_call: -
clone_size: -
v_call: TRBV30
cdr3_aa: CAWSGAPSSYNEQFF
cdr3_nt: TGTGCCTGGAGTGGCGCACCGAGCTCCTACAATGAGCAGTTCTTC

cdr3_length: 16
j_call: TRBJ2-7
d_call: TRBD2
clone_size: -
v_call: TRBV6-1
cdr3_aa: CASSDPRASGSYEQYF
cdr3_nt: TGTGCCAGCAGTGATCCTAGGGCCAGCGGGAGCTACGAGCAGTACTTC

cdr3_length: 15
j_call: TRBJ2-7
d_call: TRBD1
clone_size: -
v_call: TRBV7-9
cdr3_aa: CASSPYRDRGGEQYF
cdr3_nt: TGTGCCAGCAGCCCGTACCGGGACAGGGGGGGCGAGCAGTACTTC

cdr3_length: 16
j_call: TRBJ2-5
d_call: TRBD2
clone_size: -
v_call: TRBV11-2
cdr3_aa: CASSFASGRARETQYF
cdr3_nt: TGTGCCAGCAGCTTTGCGAGCGGGAGGGCCCGGGAGACCCAGTACTTC

cdr3_length: 15
j_call: TRBJ2-5
d_call: TRBD1
clone_size: few
v_call: TRBV7-8
cdr3_aa: CASSLRGQLQETQYF
cdr3_nt: TGTGCCAGCAGCTTAAGGGGACAGCTTCAAGAGACCCAGTACTTC

cdr3_length: 15
j_call: TRBJ2-1
d_call: -
clone_size: -
v_call: TRBV11-2
cdr3_aa: CASSLVRGYYNEQFF
cdr3_nt: TGTGCCAGCAGCTTAGTAAGGGGCTACTACAATGAGCAGTTCTTC

cdr3_length: 16
j_call: TRBJ1-3
d_call: -
clone_size: -
v_call: TRBV5-6
cdr3_aa: CASSLEHSYSGNTIYF
cdr3_nt: TGTGCCAGCAGCTTGGAGCACAGCTACTCTGGAAACACCATATATTTT

cdr3_length: 14
j_call: TRBJ2-5
d_call: -
clone_size: -
v_call: TRBV4-2
cdr3_aa: CASSSNVEGETQYF
cdr3_nt: TGTGCCAGCAGCTCGAATGTCGAGGGAGAGACCCAGTACTTC

cdr3_length: 14
j_call: TRBJ2-7
d_call: -
clone_size: -
v_call: TRBV7-7
cdr3_aa: CASSLTRNSYEQYF
cdr3_nt: TGTGCCAGCAGCTTAACTAGGAACTCCTACGAGCAGTACTTC

cdr3_length: 15
j_call: TRBJ2-5
d_call: TRBD2
clone_size: -
v_call: TRBV7-3
cdr3_aa: CASSLSPSGMETQYF
cdr3_nt: TGTGCCAGCAGCTTGTCCCCTAGCGGAATGGAGACCCAGTACTTC

cdr3_length: 15
j_call: TRBJ2-3
d_call: TRBD2
clone_size: -
v_call: TRBV30
cdr3_aa: CAWSVPGLGRDTQYF
cdr3_nt: TGTGCCTGGAGTGTACCCGGACTAGGTCGAGATACGCAGTATTTT

cdr3_length: 13
j_call: TRBJ1-4
d_call: TRBD1
clone_size: -
v_call: TRBV6-6
cdr3_aa: CASEGQQDEKLFF
cdr3_nt: TGTGCCAGCGAGGGACAGCAAGATGAAAAACTGTTTTTT

cdr3_length: 15
j_call: TRBJ2-1
d_call: TRBD2
clone_size: -
v_call: TRBV7-9
cdr3_aa: CASSPGTSLDNEQFF
cdr3_nt: TGTGCCAGCAGCCCCGGGACTAGCCTTGACAATGAGCAGTTCTTC

cdr3_length: 14
j_call: TRBJ2-1
d_call: TRBD2
clone_size: -
v_call: TRBV7-2
cdr3_aa: CASSSRGLRNEQFF
cdr3_nt: TGTGCCAGCAGCTCGCGGGGACTACGGAATGAGCAGTTCTTC

cdr3_length: 12
j_call: TRBJ1-2
d_call: -
clone_size: -
v_call: TRBV2
cdr3_aa: CASSARGYGYTF
cdr3_nt: TGTGCCAGCAGTGCCAGGGGCTATGGCTACACCTTC

cdr3_length: 21
j_call: TRBJ2-1
d_call: TRBD1
clone_size: -
v_call: TRBV4-3
cdr3_aa: CASSQDYSGQGFAGNNNEQFF
cdr3_nt: TGCGCCAGCAGCCAAGATTATTCGGGACAGGGCTTTGCGGGGAACAACAATGAGCAGTTCTTC

cdr3_length: 13
j_call: TRBJ2-1
d_call: TRBD2
clone_size: -
v_call: TRBV2
cdr3_aa: CASTLGLGDEQFF
cdr3_nt: TGTGCCAGCACCCTAGGACTAGGCGATGAGCAGTTCTTC

cdr3_length: 13
j_call: TRBJ1-6
d_call: -
clone_size: once
v_call: TRBV30
cdr3_aa: CAIRQGINSPLHF
cdr3_nt: TGTGCCATCCGTCAGGGTATTAATTCACCCCTCCACTTT

cdr3_length: 15
j_call: TRBJ2-7
d_call: -
clone_size: -
v_call: TRBV18
cdr3_aa: CASSPRGRDTYEQYF
cdr3_nt: TGTGCCAGCTCACCCCGGGGCAGGGATACCTACGAGCAGTACTTC

cdr3_length: 14
j_call: TRBJ2-7
d_call: -
clone_size: -
v_call: TRBV2
cdr3_aa: CASTSSPPTYEQYF
cdr3_nt: TGTGCCAGCACTAGCAGCCCCCCGACCTACGAGCAGTACTTC